The 29 T cell receptor beta chains listed next were all sequenced from one sample in a study of blood T cell repertoires in COVID-19. Clones were sequenced by immunoSEQ multiplex PCR, and TCRdb holds only the in-frame ones, with some missing. The profile shows about 120,000 clones, approximately 85% of them singletons. The sample comprised peripheral blood. The receptor source for this set is a man older than 75 with acute or convalescent COVID-19.

The chain employs TRBV9 and TRBJ1-2; D unclear. The CDR3 runs 14 residues. Germline CDR1 SGDLS, CDR2 YYNGEE. The V end lost 0 bases, the J end lost 0 bases, and 6 bases lay between the germline ends. The CDR3 region has the DNA TGTGCCAGCAGCGTAGGGGCTCCTAACTATGGCTACACCTTC. Residues: CASSVGAPNYGYTF. The complete variable domain, with remaining parts taken from reference TRBV9 and TRBJ1-2, reads DSGVTQTPKHLITATGQRVTLRCSPRSGDLSVYWYQQSLDQGLQFLIQYYNGEERAKGNILERFSAQQFPDLHSELNLSSLELGDSALYFCASSVGAPNYGYTFGSGTRLTVV.

The V and J genes are TRBV5-6 and TRBJ1-2; no definite D call. The V gene lost 0 bases and the J gene lost 8 bases, with 14 bases spanning the gap. Germline V CDR1 and CDR2: SGHDT, YYEEEE. This CDR3 comprises 14 residues. The CDR3 DNA follows: TGTGCCAGCAGCTTGGTAGACAAGCCGTGGGGCTACACCTTC. It codes for CASSLVDKPWGYTF.

CDR3 sequence reads: CASRDIGNYGYTF. The CDR3, as DNA: TGTGCCAGTCGGGACATCGGTAACTATGGCTACACCTTC. The chain employs TRBV12-3 or TRBV12-4 and TRBJ1-2; D perhaps matches TRBD1 (6 bases). V lost 9 bases to trimming and J lost 1 base, with 12 bases between them. CDR3 length: 13 amino acids.

This chain joins TRBV6-5 and TRBJ1-5, with D possibly TRBD1 on 5 matching bases. CDR3 size: 14 residues. Trimming removed 6 bases at V and 1 base at J, with 10 bases between. Germline V CDR1 and CDR2: MNHEY, SVGAGI. The CDR3 sequence is CASSTTVSNQPQHF. CDR3 bases: TGTGCCAGCAGCACGACAGTGAGCAATCAGCCCCAGCATTTT.

This sequence joins TRBV18 and TRBJ1-1; possible D gene TRBD1, 5 bases. Germline assignment: CDR1 KGHSH and CDR2 LQKENI. This CDR3 has 15 residues. Trimming pared 2 bases from V and 5 bases from J, leaving 15 bases between. DNA for the CDR3: TGTGCCAGCTCACCAAGGATGGAGGGGAAAACTGAAGCTTTCTTT. It specifies CASSPRMEGKTEAFF.

This rearrangement joins TRBV19 to TRBJ1-2, with TRBD1 matching over 8 bases. Germline V gene sequence: CDR1 LNHDA, CDR2 SQIVND (reference sequence). The CDR3 is 14 residues long. J lost 3 bases, V lost 11 bases, and 11 bases had no gene match. The CDR3 reads CAVNRGQGDYGYTF. CDR3 DNA: TGTGCCGTCAACCGCGGACAGGGAGACTATGGCTACACCTTC. The variable domain in full, completed from reference TRBV19 and TRBJ1-2, reads DGGITQSPKYLFRKEGQNVTLSCEQNLNHDAMYWYRQDPGQGLRLIYYSQIVNDFQKGDIAEGYSVSREKKESFPLTVTSAQKNPTAFYLCAVNRGQGDYGYTFGSGTRLTVV.

This chain connects TRBV27 to TRBJ1-5, with D perhaps matching TRBD1 (5 bases). V gave up 4 bases and J gave up 1 base, with 14 bases separating them. CDR3 length equals 16 residues. CDR1 and CDR2 (germline): MNHEY, SMNVEV (reference sequence). The CDR3 region has the DNA TGTGCCAGCAGTTATACCGCAGGGCTAAGCAATCAGCCCCAGCATTTT. This codes for CASSYTAGLSNQPQHF.

This rearrangement joins TRBV18 to TRBJ1-3, with 8 bases that match TRBD1. The CDR3 runs to 17 residues. J gave up 3 bases and V 3 bases, and 10 bases lay outside the gene matches. Germline V lookup: CDR1 KGHSH, CDR2 LQKENI. The CDR3 loop reads CASSPNRDRGYGNTIYF. In DNA, the CDR3 is TGTGCCAGCTCACCGAACCGTGACAGGGGATATGGAAACACCATATATTTT.

This clone was seen just once. V and J are TRBV25-1 and TRBJ1-5, with 7 positions matching TRBD1. V lost 6 bases, J lost 5 bases, and 1 base stayed unmatched. This CDR3 spans 12 amino acids. The germline CDR1 and CDR2 sequences are MGHDK and SYGVNS. The CDR3 DNA sequence: TGTGCCAGCAGACAGGGGTATCAGCCCCAGCATTTT. Its translation: CASRQGYQPQHF.

V and J are TRBV18 and TRBJ1-1; TRBD1 is a possible D gene (6 bases). CDR3 length: 14 residues. Germline loops: CDR1 KGHSH, CDR2 LQKENI. V gave up 6 bases and J gave up 0 bases, with 11 bases separating them. The CDR3 nucleotides are TGTGCCAGCTCGCTGGGACACCTGAACACTGAAGCTTTCTTT. Its protein product is CASSLGHLNTEAFF.

The V gene is TRBV5-8, the J gene TRBJ1-1; 9 bases fit TRBD1. Germline trimming cut 5 bases from V and 0 bases from J; bases unmatched to any gene: 8. CDR3 length equals 16 residues. In germline, CDR1 is SGHTS, CDR2 YDEGEE. CDR3 sequence: CASRWTGASLNTEAFF. The CDR3 DNA sequence: TGTGCCAGCAGGTGGACAGGGGCTTCTTTGAACACTGAAGCTTTCTTT.

J is TRBJ2-7 and V is TRBV6-5; 9 nucleotides match TRBD2. Per germline, CDR1 MNHEY and CDR2 SVGAGI. V was clipped by 6 bases and J by 4 bases; unmatched bases: 10. This CDR3 is 15 amino acids long. In nucleotides, the CDR3 is TGTGCCAGCAGGGGGGAGACTAGCGGATTGTACGAGCAGTACTTC. Its protein is CASRGETSGLYEQYF.

The chain recombines TRBV5-4 with TRBJ2-2, with D tentatively TRBD2 (6 bases). The CDR3 extends over 17 amino acids. Trimming shortened V by 3 bases and J by 1 base, and 16 bases separated the two germline ends. Per the germline V gene, CDR1 is SGHNT and CDR2 is YYREEE (reference sequence). CDR3 sequence (DNA): TGTGCCAGCAGCTGGGGGGTAGGGAGAGAGAACACCGGGGAGCTGTTTTTT. Its translation is CASSWGVGRENTGELFF. The whole variable domain, remainder taken from reference TRBV5-4 and TRBJ2-2, is ETGVTQSPTHLIKTRGQQVTLRCSSQSGHNTVSWYQQALGQGPQFIFQYYREEENGRGNFPPRFSGLQFPNYSSELNVNALELDDSALYLCASSWGVGRENTGELFFGEGSRLTVL.

This chain joins TRBV6-5 and TRBJ1-1; the D is unclear. Trimming removed 0 bases at V and 2 bases at J, with 4 bases between. Germline-derived CDR1 and CDR2 are MNHEY and SVGAGI. The CDR3 is made up of 13 amino acids. The CDR3 sequence: CASSYSANTEAFF. The DNA of the CDR3 is TGTGCCAGCAGTTACTCAGCAAACACTGAAGCTTTCTTT.

This chain joins TRBV3-1 (or the pseudogene TRBV3-2) and TRBJ2-2; 8 nucleotides agree with TRBD2. J gave up 2 bases and V 4 bases, and 6 bases lay outside the gene matches. The germline gives CDR1 LGHDT, CDR2 YNNKEL (reference sequence). This CDR3 region has 16 residues. CDR3 nucleotide sequence: TGTGCCAGCAGCCGCCGGACTAGCTCAAACACCGGGGAGCTGTTTTTT. Its protein product is CASSRRTSSNTGELFF.

The genes are TRBV28 and TRBJ2-7; 11 bases line up with TRBD2. Looked up from germline, CDR1 is MDHEN and CDR2 is SYDVKM. This CDR3 is built from 16 residues. Trimming removed 6 bases from V and 3 bases from J; junction bases left unmatched: 10. The CDR3 DNA sequence: TGTGCCAGCAGGCCGCCTGCCGGGACTAGCGGCTACGAGCAGTACTTC. Protein product: CASRPPAGTSGYEQYF.

In this sample, this clone turned up a few times. The chain uses TRBV4-3 and TRBJ2-2; TRBD2 matches at 11 bases. CDR1 and CDR2 (germline): LGHNA, YSLEER. V lost 1 base to trimming and J lost 3 bases; unmatched junction nucleotides: 4. This CDR3 has 17 amino acids. CDR3 amino acids: CASSQVLGLADTGELFF. The CDR3 DNA is TGCGCCAGCAGCCAAGTTCTGGGACTAGCGGACACCGGGGAGCTGTTTTTT.

The chain couples TRBV30 to TRBJ1-5; perhaps TRBD1 as D (5 bases). The CDR3 is made up of 13 amino acids. V lost 4 bases to trimming and J lost 2 bases, with 9 bases between them. Germline V CDR1 and CDR2: GTSNPN, SVGIG (reference sequence). The DNA of the CDR3 is TGTGCCTGGACAGGGTACGGCAATCAGCCCCAGCATTTT. Amino acids: CAWTGYGNQPQHF.

The V call is TRBV12-5, the J call TRBJ1-5, with 12 bases matching TRBD1. The V gene's germline CDR1 is LGHNT and CDR2 FRNRAP. The CDR3 is made up of 19 amino acids. Trimming took 1 base from V and 1 from J; bases not matched to a gene: 8. The CDR3, as DNA: TGTGCTAGTGGTTTGGGGGTCCCGGGACAGGGGGCAAGCAATCAGCCCCAGCATTTT. Protein sequence: CASGLGVPGQGASNQPQHF. Looking up the rest from reference TRBV12-5 and TRBJ1-5 gives the full variable domain: DARVTQTPRHKVTEMGQEVTMRCQPILGHNTVFWYRQTMMQGLELLAYFRNRAPLDDSGMPKDRFSAEMPDATLATLKIQPSEPRDSAVYFCASGLGVPGQGASNQPQHFGDGTRLSIL.

The chain couples TRBV11-3 to TRBJ1-6, with D tentatively TRBD1 (5 bases). The V gene's germline CDR1 is SGHNT and CDR2 YENEEA. V dropped 5 bases and J dropped 7 bases, with 15 bases sitting between them. The CDR3 is made up of 15 amino acids. The CDR3 protein is CASSRRAGENSPLHF. The CDR3 bases are TGTGCCAGCAGCCGACGGGCGGGGGAAAATTCACCCCTCCACTTT.

This clone was seen once. The chain is built from TRBV11-3 and TRBJ2-1; D perhaps matches TRBD1 (5 bases). Trimming took off 5 bases at V and 1 base at J, with 9 bases between the two ends. The CDR3 sequence is 14 residues long. Germline CDR1 is SGHNT and CDR2 is YENEEA. CDR3 region: CASSQGGSYNEQFF. In DNA form, the CDR3 reads TGTGCCAGCAGCCAGGGTGGTTCCTACAATGAGCAGTTCTTC.

This chain joins TRBV5-6 and TRBJ1-1, with no clear D. Germline CDR1 is SGHDT and CDR2 is YYEEEE. Trimming took 5 bases from V and 7 from J, leaving 15 bases between them. CDR3 size: 13 residues. The CDR3 is CASSPPVRSEAFF. The DNA for the CDR3 is TGTGCCAGCAGTCCCCCTGTGAGGAGTGAAGCTTTCTTT. Using reference TRBV5-6 and TRBJ1-1 for the parts outside the CDR3, the full variable domain is DAGVTQSPTHLIKTRGQQVTLRCSPKSGHDTVSWYQQALGQGPQFIFQYYEEEERQRGNFPDRFSGHQFPNYSSELNVNALLLGDSALYLCASSPPVRSEAFFGQGTRLTVV.

This chain links TRBV9 with TRBJ1-1, with 8 bases fitting TRBD1. CDR3 size: 15 residues. The germline CDR1 and CDR2 sequences are SGDLS and YYNGEE. V lost 4 bases, J lost 4 bases, and 9 bases stayed unmatched. For the CDR3, the DNA is TGTGCCAGCAGCCGCTTCGACAGGGGCGGCACTGAAGCTTTCTTT. It is translated as CASSRFDRGGTEAFF.

The V and J genes are TRBV7-2 and TRBJ1-5; tentatively, D is TRBD1 (5 bases). This CDR3 is 14 amino acids long. Per the germline V gene, CDR1 is SGHTA and CDR2 is FQGNSA. V lost 3 bases and J 6 bases, leaving 12 bases between the germline ends. CDR3 region: CASSFRRDGQPQHF. In DNA form, the CDR3 reads TGTGCCAGCAGCTTTAGGAGGGACGGTCAGCCCCAGCATTTT.

CDR3 in DNA: TGTGCCAGCAGTCACGACAGGGACAATCAGCCCCAGCATTTT. It specifies CASSHDRDNQPQHF. V usage is TRBV27 and J usage is TRBJ1-5; 7 bases agree with TRBD1. Germline V gives CDR1 MNHEY, CDR2 SMNVEV (reference sequence). This CDR3 is 14 amino acids long. The ends lost 5 bases at V and 3 bases at J; junction bases unmatched: 4.

This sequence joins TRBV3-1 (or the pseudogene TRBV3-2) and TRBJ1-2; TRBD1 matches at 9 bases. Unmatched junction bases numbered 7, after V lost 6 bases and J lost 5 bases. The CDR3 is 14 amino acids. Germline loops: CDR1 LGHDT, CDR2 YNNKEL (reference sequence). The CDR3 reads CASSVGQGLYGYTF. The CDR3 nucleotides are TGTGCCAGCAGTGTGGGACAGGGACTTTATGGCTACACCTTC.

This chain links TRBV6-2 or TRBV6-3 with TRBJ1-5; D may be TRBD1 (5 bases). The CDR3 extends over 12 amino acids. The V gene's germline CDR1 is MNHEY and CDR2 SVGEGT. V lost 4 bases and J lost 7, with 8 bases in between. The CDR3 nucleotides are TGTGCCAGCAGTTGGAGGGGCCAGCCCCAGCATTTT. Its translation: CASSWRGQPQHF.

The V call is TRBV18, the J call TRBJ2-3; 9 nucleotides match TRBD2. Germline lookup yields CDR1 KGHSH and CDR2 LQKENI. The V gene end was trimmed by 3 bases and the J gene end by 2 bases; junction bases not matched to a gene: 9. The CDR3 runs to 17 residues. CDR3 DNA: TGTGCCAGCTCACCCAATTCGGCGGGAGGGGTCACAGATACGCAGTATTTT. This translates into CASSPNSAGGVTDTQYF.

This clone was found a few times. The chain is built from TRBV18 and TRBJ1-1, with 8 bases matching TRBD1. CDR1 is KGHSH and CDR2 is LQKENI in the germline V gene. V lost 6 bases and J lost 2; bases outside the gene matches: 5. The CDR3 spans 14 residues. The CDR3 coding sequence is TGTGCCAGCTCCCGGGGACAGGAAAACACTGAAGCTTTCTTT. Protein: CASSRGQENTEAFF.